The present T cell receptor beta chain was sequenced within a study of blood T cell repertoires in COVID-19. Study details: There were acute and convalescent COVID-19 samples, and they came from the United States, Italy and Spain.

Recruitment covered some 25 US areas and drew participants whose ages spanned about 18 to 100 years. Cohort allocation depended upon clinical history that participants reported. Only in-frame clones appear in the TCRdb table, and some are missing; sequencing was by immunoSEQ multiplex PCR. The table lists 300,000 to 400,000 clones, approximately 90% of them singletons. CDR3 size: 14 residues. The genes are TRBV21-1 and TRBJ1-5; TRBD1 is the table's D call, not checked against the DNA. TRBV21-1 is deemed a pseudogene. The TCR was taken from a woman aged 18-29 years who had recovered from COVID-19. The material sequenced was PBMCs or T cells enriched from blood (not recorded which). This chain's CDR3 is CASSPRQTNQPQHF. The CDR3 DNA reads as TGTGCCAGCAGCCCAAGACAGACTAATCAGCCCCAGCATTTT.